The 11 T cell receptor beta chains below were found in one sample sequenced in a study of identical twins. TCRdb passed the 5' RACE reads through MiXCR, listing each CDR3 protein once. The repertoire includes 270,000 or so distinct CDR3 sequences, around 8.8% of them detected once, and 2.5% to 3.5% sits in the top ten. This sample was shared with a second study, whose subject was yellow fever vaccine responses in identical twins.

Sequences were obtained from CD8+ T cells sorted from blood. Receptors were obtained from a woman younger than 30 in good health.

This clonotype was counted a few times. V is TRBV7-9 and J is TRBJ2-7; TRBD2 matches at 10 bases. This CDR3 spans 16 amino acids. The germline V gene has CDR1 SEHNR and CDR2 FQNEAQ (reference sequence). Trimming cost V 5 bases and J 1 base; bases outside gene matches: 8. The CDR3 sequence is CASSPRTSGFSYEQYF. The CDR3, as DNA: TGTGCCAGCAGCCCCCGGACTAGCGGTTTTTCCTACGAGCAGTACTTC.

The chain links TRBV4-1 to TRBJ2-7; perhaps TRBD1 as D (5 bases). Germline-derived CDR1 and CDR2 are MGHRA and YSYEKL. Trimming took off 2 bases at V and 5 bases at J, with 13 bases between the two ends. The CDR3 has 14 residues. CDR3 sequence (DNA): TGCGCCAGCAGCCAACCTCCAGGGATCGACGAGCAGTACTTC. Its protein is CASSQPPGIDEQYF.

This clonotype was seen more than once but under ten times. The rearrangement joins TRBV5-1 to TRBJ2-5; D is unclear. This CDR3 contains 17 residues. Germline loops: CDR1 SGHRS, CDR2 YFSETQ. Trimming pared 3 bases from V and 5 bases from J, leaving 23 bases between. CDR3 coding DNA: TGCGCCAGCAGCTCACCTGGGCTATCCTACGAAGGGGAGACCCAGTACTTC. This codes for CASSSPGLSYEGETQYF. Drawing the rest from reference TRBV5-1 and TRBJ2-5, the complete variable domain is KAGVTQTPRYLIKTRGQQVTLSCSPISGHRSVSWYQQTPGQGLQFLFEYFSETQRNKGNFPGRFSGRQFSNSRSEMNVSTLELGDSALYLCASSSPGLSYEGETQYFGPGTRLLVL.

This clonotype has just a few counts. The rearrangement joins TRBV4-2 to TRBJ2-2; D not certain. Trimming removed 1 base from V and 0 bases from J, with 12 bases in between. Germline-derived CDR1 and CDR2 are LGHNA and YNFKEQ. The CDR3 is 17 residues long. Written as DNA, the CDR3 is TGTGCCAGCAGCCAAGTTGTTGATGGCGCGAACACCGGGGAGCTGTTTTTT. Its translation: CASSQVVDGANTGELFF.

The table lists this clonotype with a few counts. The genes are TRBV7-6 and TRBJ2-3, with 13 bases matching TRBD2. Losses at the gene ends were 5 bases for V and 2 bases for J; bases not matched to a gene: 4. Germline lookup yields CDR1 SGHVS and CDR2 FNYEAQ. This CDR3 has 16 residues. CDR3 bases: TGTGCCAGCAGCAAGACTAGCGGGGGGCACACAGATACGCAGTATTTT. This translates into CASSKTSGGHTDTQYF.

There are a few counts of this clonotype. The chain uses TRBV5-6 and TRBJ2-3, with D perhaps TRBD1 (5 bases). Germline lookup yields CDR1 SGHDT and CDR2 YYEEEE. The CDR3 consists of 14 residues. Trimming stripped 4 bases from V and 2 bases from J, with 11 bases between. The CDR3 here is CASSPDSSTDTQYF. CDR3 bases: TGTGCCAGCAGCCCTGACAGCTCCACAGATACGCAGTATTTT.

This clonotype was counted many times. The chain joins TRBV5-5 to TRBJ2-7, with 10 nucleotides matching TRBD1. Per the germline V gene, CDR1 is SGHKS and CDR2 is YYEKEE (reference sequence). Germline trimming cut 2 bases from V and 6 bases from J; bases unmatched to any gene: 5. The CDR3 contains 14 residues. CDR3 residues: CASSFGTGDLEQYF. In nucleotides, the CDR3 is TGTGCCAGCAGCTTCGGGACAGGGGATCTCGAGCAGTACTTC.

The J gene is TRBJ2-1, the V gene TRBV29-1; D is undetermined. The CDR3 loop spans 11 amino acids. V was pared by 3 bases and J by 6 bases, with 6 bases between. Germline loops: CDR1 SQVTM, CDR2 ANQGSEA. CDR3 DNA: TGCAGCGTTGATTTGCGCAATGAGCAGTTCTTC. Its translation is CSVDLRNEQFF.

At least ten counts were recorded for this clonotype. The rearrangement uses TRBV6-2 or TRBV6-3 and TRBJ2-2, with 10 bases identical to TRBD1. CDR1 is MNHEY and CDR2 is SVGEGT in the germline V gene. Germline trimming cut 8 bases from V and 3 bases from J; bases unmatched to any gene: 6. The length of the CDR3 is 15 residues. In DNA form, the CDR3 reads TGTGCCAGCGTAATCGGGACAGGGGACACCGGGGAGCTGTTTTTT. The encoded protein is CASVIGTGDTGELFF.

The table lists this clonotype with many counts. This chain links TRBV15 with TRBJ2-5, with a weak D call TRBD2 (6 bases). The CDR3 loop spans 14 amino acids. Trimming shortened V by 6 bases and J by 1 base, and 12 bases separated the two germline ends. The germline CDR1 and CDR2 sequences are LNHNV and YYDKDF (reference sequence). CDR3 loop: CATRRDSLQETQYF. Written as DNA, the CDR3 is TGTGCCACCAGACGGGACTCCCTCCAAGAGACCCAGTACTTC.

This clonotype has at least ten counts. The chain joins TRBV7-9 to TRBJ2-7; D possibly corresponds to TRBD1 (5 bases). Per germline, CDR1 SEHNR and CDR2 FQNEAQ (reference sequence). The V and J ends lost 4 bases and 2 bases respectively, with 12 bases between them. The CDR3 totals 14 residues. The CDR3: CASSSRVSPYEQYF. CDR3 sequence (DNA): TGTGCCAGCAGCTCCAGGGTGTCTCCCTACGAGCAGTACTTC.